The present T cell receptor (beta chain) was sequenced within a study of human T cells and chemical hapten exposure. This clonotype was detected ten times or more. Time point meaning: pre-sensitization, week 0. Treatment: therapeutic diphenylcyclopropenone sensitization with weekly scalp DPC. Samples of blood were obtained prior to the application of each patch test. TCRdb called the RACE reads again in MiXCR, with one record for every CDR3 protein. The sample has about 80,000 distinct CDR3 sequences, 14% seen once; the top ten hold roughly 4.8%. Germline V gene data show CDR1 as SQVTM and CDR2 as ANQGSEA. The CDR3 length is 10 residues. With 7 bases removed from V and 5 bases from J, the gap between germline ends came to 6 bases.

Sequenced here: whole blood, sampled in connection with sensitization to the hapten diphenylcyclopropenone (DPC). The chain recombines TRBV29-1 with TRBJ2-4, with D unclear. The TCR was taken from a woman between 50 and 59 years old with alopecia areata. Some clones in this sample may be carry-over from other donors' samples. CDR3 residues: CSAGENIQYF. CDR3 in DNA: TGCAGCGCCGGAGAAAACATTCAGTACTTC.